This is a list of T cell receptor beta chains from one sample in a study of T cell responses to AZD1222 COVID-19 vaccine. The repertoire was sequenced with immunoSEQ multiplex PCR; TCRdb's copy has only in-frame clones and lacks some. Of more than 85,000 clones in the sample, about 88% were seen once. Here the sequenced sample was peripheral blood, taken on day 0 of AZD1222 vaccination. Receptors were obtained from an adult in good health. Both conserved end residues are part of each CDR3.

CDR3 protein: CASTPASSYNEQFF
V gene: TRBV19
J gene: TRBJ2-1

CDR3 protein: CASSPTQGADNTEAFF
V gene: TRBV18
J gene: TRBJ1-1

CDR3 protein: CASSIDPGGNTEAFF
V gene: TRBV19
J gene: TRBJ1-1

CDR3 protein: CATSVPSVRGAETQYF
V gene: TRBV24-1
J gene: TRBJ2-5

CDR3 protein: CASSSRLAGGDEQFF
V gene: TRBV28
J gene: TRBJ2-1

CDR3 protein: CASSQSTGGYGYTF
V gene: TRBV7-2
J gene: TRBJ1-2

CDR3 protein: CASSTAGFSYEQYF
V gene: TRBV28
J gene: TRBJ2-7

CDR3 protein: CASRASGGNPQYEQYF
V gene: TRBV5-1
J gene: TRBJ2-7

CDR3 protein: CASSQERTLYNSPLHF
V gene: TRBV4-2
J gene: TRBJ1-6

CDR3 protein: CASSSSGSSYEQYF
V gene: TRBV6-2/TRBV6-3
J gene: TRBJ2-7

CDR3 protein: CAISSKRDDTEAFF
V gene: TRBV10-3
J gene: TRBJ1-1

CDR3 protein: CASSVDWDSPLHF
V gene: TRBV2
J gene: TRBJ1-6

CDR3 protein: CASSDPQGRRAEAFF
V gene: TRBV6-1
J gene: TRBJ1-1

CDR3 protein: CASSVGRTNYGYTF
V gene: TRBV2
J gene: TRBJ1-2

CDR3 protein: CASSPREGWGNEQFF
V gene: TRBV7-9
J gene: TRBJ2-1

CDR3 protein: CATSDQRTGTPEAFF
V gene: TRBV24-1
J gene: TRBJ1-1

CDR3 protein: CASSEQWTEETQYF
V gene: TRBV5-1
J gene: TRBJ2-5

CDR3 protein: CASSLGPGTEAFF
V gene: TRBV27
J gene: TRBJ1-1

CDR3 protein: CASSEGGGGTF
V gene: TRBV10-2
J gene: TRBJ1-2

CDR3 protein: CASSDTGTGVEKLFF
V gene: TRBV6-6
J gene: TRBJ1-4

CDR3 protein: CASSIGVGTGPEEQYF
V gene: TRBV19
J gene: TRBJ2-7

CDR3 protein: CASSFQGSYGYTF
V gene: TRBV5-4
J gene: TRBJ1-2

CDR3 protein: CASTLLGGNTEAFF
V gene: TRBV27
J gene: TRBJ1-1

CDR3 protein: CASSLEPAGELEQYF
V gene: TRBV5-1
J gene: TRBJ2-7

CDR3 protein: CASSQQGGDAEAFF
V gene: TRBV7-2
J gene: TRBJ1-1

CDR3 protein: CASSLTARSPLHF
V gene: TRBV11-2
J gene: TRBJ1-6

CDR3 protein: CASSYSRGGADGYTF
V gene: TRBV6-5
J gene: TRBJ1-2

CDR3 protein: CASSSGFTGINTEAFF
V gene: TRBV28
J gene: TRBJ1-1

CDR3 protein: CASSITGGSYEQYF
V gene: TRBV7-2
J gene: TRBJ2-7

CDR3 protein: CASTFPGALQGLRRMSPLHF
V gene: TRBV28
J gene: TRBJ1-6

CDR3 protein: CASSINGRTDTQYF
V gene: TRBV19
J gene: TRBJ2-3

CDR3 protein: CASSLAGYGYTF
V gene: TRBV7-9
J gene: TRBJ1-2

CDR3 protein: CAISDGLMNTEAFF
V gene: TRBV10-3
J gene: TRBJ1-1

CDR3 protein: CASSLWDLAGGPGEQYF
V gene: TRBV28
J gene: TRBJ2-7

CDR3 protein: CASRLTETALKNIQYF
V gene: TRBV23-1
J gene: TRBJ2-4

CDR3 protein: CASSQWGQSNTGELFF
V gene: TRBV3-1/TRBV3-2
J gene: TRBJ2-2

CDR3 protein: CARVAGTTDTQYF
V gene: TRBV2
J gene: TRBJ2-3

CDR3 protein: CASTTGRALNQPQHF
V gene: TRBV2
J gene: TRBJ1-5

CDR3 protein: CASSIDGWSYTF
V gene: TRBV19
J gene: TRBJ1-2

CDR3 protein: CASSGPPAHTEAFF
V gene: TRBV5-1
J gene: TRBJ1-1

CDR3 protein: CASSLGRQSHGYTF
V gene: TRBV7-8
J gene: TRBJ1-2

CDR3 protein: CASSEVGLAASYEQYF
V gene: TRBV6-1
J gene: TRBJ2-7

CDR3 protein: CASSPQVGGEQFF
V gene: TRBV7-9
J gene: TRBJ2-1

CDR3 protein: CASSFRTVGGEKLFF
V gene: TRBV5-1
J gene: TRBJ1-4

CDR3 protein: CASSLDGTGTQYF
V gene: TRBV5-1
J gene: TRBJ2-5

CDR3 protein: CASRPAGYNEQFF
V gene: TRBV11-1
J gene: TRBJ2-1

CDR3 protein: CASSQAYNEQFF
V gene: TRBV4-2
J gene: TRBJ2-1

CDR3 protein: CASSPREQGLTYEQYF
V gene: TRBV5-1
J gene: TRBJ2-7

CDR3 protein: CASRGPRIYEQYF
V gene: TRBV6-5
J gene: TRBJ2-7

CDR3 protein: CASSQVRGSTDTQYF
V gene: TRBV4-2
J gene: TRBJ2-3

CDR3 protein: CASSSTGAPGELFF
V gene: TRBV19
J gene: TRBJ2-2

CDR3 protein: CASSAGTGKLFF
V gene: TRBV19
J gene: TRBJ1-4